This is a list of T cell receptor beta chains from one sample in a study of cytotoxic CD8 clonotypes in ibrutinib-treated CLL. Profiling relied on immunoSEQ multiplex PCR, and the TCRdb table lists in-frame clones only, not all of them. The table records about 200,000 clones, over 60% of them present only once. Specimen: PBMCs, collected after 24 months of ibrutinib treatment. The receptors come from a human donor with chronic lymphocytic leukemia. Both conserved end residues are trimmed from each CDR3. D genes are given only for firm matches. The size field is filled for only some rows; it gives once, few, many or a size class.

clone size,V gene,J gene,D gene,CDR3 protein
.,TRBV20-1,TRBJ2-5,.,SARGEETQY
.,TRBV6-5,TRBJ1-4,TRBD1,ASSPRGPQEKLF
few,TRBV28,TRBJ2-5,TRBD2,ASSRTSAQETQY
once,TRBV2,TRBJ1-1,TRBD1,ASRVTGDRTEAF
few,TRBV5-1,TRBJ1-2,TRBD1,ASSLNPGTGVGYT
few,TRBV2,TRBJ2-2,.,ATQYTGELF
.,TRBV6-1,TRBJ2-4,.,ASSEALSFQGNIQY
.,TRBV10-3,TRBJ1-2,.,AISEWAGRSGGYT
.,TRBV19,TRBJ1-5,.,ASTRVGSNQPQH
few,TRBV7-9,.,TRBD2,ASSSSGNSYEQY
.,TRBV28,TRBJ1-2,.,ASALVGDNYGYT
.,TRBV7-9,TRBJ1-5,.,ASSSTDSNQPQH
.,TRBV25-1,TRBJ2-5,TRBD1,ASSDNRGETQY
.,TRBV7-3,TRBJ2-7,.,ASSPDGYEQY
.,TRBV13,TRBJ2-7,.,ASSLVRSSYEQY
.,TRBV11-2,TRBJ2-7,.,ASSPRGVAARYEQY
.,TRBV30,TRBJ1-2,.,AWSVERTASHT
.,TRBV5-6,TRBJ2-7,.,ASSLVGSGSYEQY
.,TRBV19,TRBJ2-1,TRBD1,ATRGRRDRELNEQF
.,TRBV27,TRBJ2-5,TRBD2,ASSLWSGLAGGSYQETQY
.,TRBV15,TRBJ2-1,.,ATSIFRFASYNEQF
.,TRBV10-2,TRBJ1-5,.,ASTELLASNQPQH
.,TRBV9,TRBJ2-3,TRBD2,ASSDRTSPNTQY
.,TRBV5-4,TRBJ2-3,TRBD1,ASSLRDRSDTQY
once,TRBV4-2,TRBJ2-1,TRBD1,ASSQGDRTTYNEQF